This T cell receptor beta chain was sequenced in a study of OX40 agonist ivuxolimab in advanced cancers. Study overall: Two cutaneous melanoma patients and one hepatocellular carcinoma patient, three in all, had partial responses.

Germline V gene data show CDR1 as ENHRY and CDR2 as SYGVKD. This CDR3 has 13 amino acids. V shed 11 bases and J 12 bases; nucleotides not matched to a gene: 17. For this clone: The antigen is undetermined.

Points from the study as a whole: Clonal expansion by week 6 occurred in CD4+ and CD8+ blood T cells (at 0.1 to 3.0 mg/kg).

The repertoire was sequenced with immunoSEQ multiplex PCR; TCRdb's copy has only in-frame clones and lacks some. The sample lists some 60,000 clones; about 90% were seen once. The chain carries TRBV10-3 and TRBJ1-2; 8 nucleotides align to TRBD1. This TCR was recovered from an adult with an advanced solid tumor such as melanoma, head and neck, liver or kidney cancer. The sequencing used CD4+ or CD8+ T cells sorted from blood, collected in a trial of the OX40 agonist ivuxolimab. The CDR3 protein is CASTSDRARGHTF. The CDR3 coding sequence is TGTGCCTCTACCTCGGACAGGGCGAGGGGCCACACCTTC.